The clone carrying this TCR beta chain was counted many times. Its antigen is unknown. At least 3 on the Clinical Activity Score was recorded for ophthalmopathy patients, who also had NOSPECS grade at least 4 and duration under 3 months. This record comes from a study of T cells in Graves' hyperthyroidism and ophthalmopathy. Study information: Staff took peripheral blood when the initial diagnosis was made, before any treatment began.

It was RNA transcripts that yielded the amplified TCR beta CDR3 regions. Carried out on the TCR CDR3, a first-round RT-PCR used the HTBI primer set. TCRdb reanalysed the multiplex PCR reads using MiXCR and keeps one entry per CDR3 protein. The table shows hundreds of thousands of distinct CDR3 sequences, with roughly 14% occurring only once. CDR1 and CDR2 (germline): SQVTM, ANQGSEA. The germline V and J ends were trimmed by 3 bases and 0 bases, with 6 bases remaining between them. This CDR3 spans 12 amino acids. Study outcomes and limitations: Model output signaled ophthalmopathy a median roughly 6.1 months ahead of onset.

The chain joins TRBV29-1 to TRBJ2-7; D gene ambiguous. This sequence originates from a man between 18 and 35 years old with Graves' ophthalmopathy. The sequenced material came from blood. CDR3 in DNA: TGCAGCGTTGAGAGCAGCTCCTACGAGCAGTACTTC. Its translation is CSVESSSYEQYF.